Reported below is one T cell receptor beta chain. Between the trimmed V and J ends, which lost 5 bases and 2 bases, there was a span of 19 bases. Germline-derived CDR1 and CDR2 are KGHSH and LQKENI. The length of the CDR3 is 16 residues. Clones were read by immunoSEQ multiplex PCR, and TCRdb kept only the in-frame ones, dropping some. The sample records about 93,000 clones, roughly 85% being singletons. This entry belongs to a study of blood T cell repertoires in COVID-19. Overall study: The United States, Italy and Spain were the sources of the acute and convalescent COVID-19 samples.

The TCR sequence derives from a human donor in a cohort sampled during active COVID-19. Sequenced input: peripheral blood. The chain uses TRBV18 and TRBJ2-7; D may be TRBD2 (5 bases). CDR3 amino acids: CASSSPGTRIPYEQYF. The CDR3 DNA is TGTGCCAGCTCATCTCCGGGAACAAGGATCCCCTACGAGCAGTACTTC.